One sample yielded the 6 T cell receptor beta chains listed below, sequenced in a study of CD4 T cells in relation to SARS-CoV-2 and coronaviruses. These receptors have no identified antigens. Clones were sequenced by immunoSEQ multiplex PCR, and TCRdb holds only the in-frame ones, with some missing. Here the sample spans 18,000 or so clones, 70% to 80% being singletons. CD4+ T cells from unexposed donors were obtained before the COVID-19 pandemic (2011-2018). Isolation of CD4+ T cells took place after about 9 days in culture. Sequences were obtained from CD4+ T cells from PBMCs, cultured in vitro. The receptors here all came from a human donor in good health.

The gene calls are TRBV6-2 or TRBV6-3 and TRBJ1-5; TRBD1 matches 7 bases. This CDR3 has 19 residues. V shed 3 bases, J shed 7 bases, and the junction held 21 bases outside the gene matches. Germline V gives CDR1 MNHEY, CDR2 SVGEGT. CDR3 sequence reads: CASSYLPSSSGGRGQPQHF. In DNA, the CDR3 is TGTGCCAGCAGTTATCTTCCCTCAAGTTCAGGGGGACGAGGCCAGCCCCAGCATTTT.

This clone occurred once. This chain connects TRBV28 to TRBJ2-1; 13 nucleotides align to TRBD2. V lost 6 bases to trimming and J lost 2 bases; unmatched junction nucleotides: 19. The CDR3 runs to 21 residues. Germline assignment: CDR1 MDHEN and CDR2 SYDVKM. In nucleotides, the CDR3 is TGTGCCAGCAGAACGAGACCGGGACAACCGGGACTAGCGGGGCCCTACAATGAGCAGTTCTTC. Encoded protein: CASRTRPGQPGLAGPYNEQFF.

The V call is TRBV28, the J call TRBJ2-1; 7 positions agree with TRBD1. Germline trimming cut 2 bases from V and 14 bases from J; bases unmatched to any gene: 15. The CDR3 loop spans 15 amino acids. The germline V gene has CDR1 MDHEN and CDR2 SYDVKM. This chain's CDR3 is CASSLGGRAFQGEFF. The CDR3 nucleotides read TGTGCCAGCAGTTTAGGGGGTCGGGCTTTCCAGGGGGAGTTCTTC.

This clone was found a few times. The genes are TRBV6-4 and TRBJ2-3, with D possibly TRBD2 on 6 matching bases. The germline V gene encodes CDR1 MRHNA and CDR2 SNTAGT. The CDR3 covers 15 residues. Trimming pared 4 bases from V and 3 bases from J, leaving 14 bases between. The CDR3 is CASSVGASETDTQYF. The CDR3 coding sequence is TGTGCCAGCAGTGTTGGGGCTAGCGAAACAGATACGCAGTATTTT.

A single count supports this clone. The rearrangement uses TRBV6-4 and TRBJ2-1; D possibly corresponds to TRBD1 (6 bases). The CDR3 is 15 residues long. V lost 0 bases and J 0 bases, leaving 6 bases between the germline ends. Germline V gene lookup returns CDR1 MRHNA and CDR2 SNTAGT. The DNA of the CDR3 is TGTGCCAGCAGTGACTCGGACAGCTCCTACAATGAGCAGTTCTTC. Residues: CASSDSDSSYNEQFF.

This chain connects TRBV24-1 to TRBJ2-2, with a weak D call TRBD2 (6 bases). The CDR3 extends over 14 amino acids. Trimming pared 9 bases from V and 2 bases from J, leaving 12 bases between. Germline V gene sequence: CDR1 KGHDR, CDR2 SFDVKD. The DNA for the CDR3 is TGTGCCACCGGGGGAGGATCTAACACCGGGGAGCTGTTTTTT. Residues: CATGGGSNTGELFF.